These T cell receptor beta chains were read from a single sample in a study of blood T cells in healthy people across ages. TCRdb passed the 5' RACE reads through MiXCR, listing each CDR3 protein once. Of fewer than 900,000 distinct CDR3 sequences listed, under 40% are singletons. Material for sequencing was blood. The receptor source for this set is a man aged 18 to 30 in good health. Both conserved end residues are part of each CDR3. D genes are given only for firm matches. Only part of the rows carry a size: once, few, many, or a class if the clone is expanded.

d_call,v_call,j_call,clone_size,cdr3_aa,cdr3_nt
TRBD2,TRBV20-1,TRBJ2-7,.,CSAREGQRGLYEQYF,TGCAGTGCTAGAGAAGGGCAGCGGGGGCTCTACGAGCAGTACTTC
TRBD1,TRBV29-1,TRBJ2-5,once,CSKRDSSSETQYF,TGCAGTAAACGGGACAGCTCGTCGGAGACCCAGTACTTC
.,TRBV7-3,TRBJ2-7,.,CASSLFVGPGNEQYF,TGTGCCAGCAGCTTATTTGTAGGACCGGGGAATGAGCAGTACTTC
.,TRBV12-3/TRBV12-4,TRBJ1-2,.,CASSFEGRDYGYTF,TGTGCCAGCAGTTTCGAGGGCAGAGACTATGGCTACACCTTC
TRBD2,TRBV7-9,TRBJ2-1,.,CASSLEAGGLSETQFF,TGTGCCAGCAGCTTAGAGGCGGGGGGACTATCAGAGACCCAGTTCTTC
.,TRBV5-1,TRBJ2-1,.,CASSWVADSSYNEQFF,TGCGCCAGCAGCTGGGTAGCGGACAGCTCCTACAATGAGCAGTTCTTC
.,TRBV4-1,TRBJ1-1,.,CACSQPGMRNTEAFF,TGCGCCTGCAGCCAACCAGGCATGAGGAACACTGAAGCTTTCTTT
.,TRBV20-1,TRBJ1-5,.,CSAENARTATSQPRHF,TGCAGTGCTGAAAACGCCCGGACAGCGACAAGTCAGCCCCGGCATTTT
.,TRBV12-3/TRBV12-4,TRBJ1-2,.,CAGSLGGLRGYTF,TGTGCCGGCAGTTTGGGCGGACTCCGGGGCTACACCTTC
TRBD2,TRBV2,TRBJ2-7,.,CASSGLAGNYEQYF,TGTGCCAGCAGTGGTCTAGCGGGGAACTACGAGCAGTACTTC
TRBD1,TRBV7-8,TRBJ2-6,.,CASSQGQVSGANVLTF,TGTGCCAGCAGCCAGGGACAGGTCTCTGGGGCCAACGTCCTGACTTTC
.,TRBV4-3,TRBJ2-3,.,CASSQSPGPVLDTQYF,TGCGCCAGCAGCCAAAGTCCGGGGCCAGTGCTGGATACGCAGTATTTT
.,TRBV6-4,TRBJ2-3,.,CASSEEGDTTDTQYF,TGTGCCAGCAGTGAAGAGGGCGACACCACAGATACGCAGTATTTT
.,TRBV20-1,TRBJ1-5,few,CSARDRTAAYSNQPQHF,TGCAGTGCTAGAGATCGCACAGCCGCCTATAGCAATCAGCCCCAGCATTTT
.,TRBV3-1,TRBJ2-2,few,CASSQMTGTGELFF,TGTGCCAGCAGCCAGATGACGGGCACCGGGGAGCTGTTTTTT
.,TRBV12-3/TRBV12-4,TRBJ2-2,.,CASTTPSGANTGELFF,TGTGCCAGCACCACCCCGTCGGGGGCGAACACCGGGGAGCTGTTTTTT
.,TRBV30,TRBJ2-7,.,CAWSVRWSRSYEQYF,TGTGCCTGGAGTGTGAGGTGGTCCCGCTCCTACGAGCAGTACTTC
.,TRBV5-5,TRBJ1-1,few,CASSFYRDRGANTEAFF,TGTGCCAGCAGCTTTTACCGGGATCGGGGGGCGAACACTGAAGCTTTCTTT
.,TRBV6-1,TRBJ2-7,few,CASPSGVGRGGHNEQYF,TGTGCCAGCCCGTCAGGGGTTGGTAGGGGAGGGCACAATGAGCAGTACTTC
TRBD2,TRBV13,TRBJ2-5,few,CASSASTGTSGGEQETQYF,TGTGCCAGCAGCGCTTCGACCGGGACTAGCGGGGGGGAACAAGAGACCCAGTACTTC
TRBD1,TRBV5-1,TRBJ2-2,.,CASSLRDRALTGELFF,TGCGCCAGCAGCTTGCGGGACAGGGCTTTAACCGGGGAGCTGTTTTTT